These 6 T cell receptor beta chains share one sample of origin, sequenced in a study of T cells in Graves' hyperthyroidism and ophthalmopathy. From RNA transcripts, TCR beta CDR3 regions were amplified. In the first-round RT-PCR of the TCR CDR3, the HTBI primer set was used. A single record per CDR3 protein comes from TCRdb applying MiXCR to the multiplex PCR reads. The sample records more than 500,000 distinct CDR3 sequences, approximately 16% being singletons. Sequenced input: blood. The receptors come from a woman between 25 and 40 years old with Graves' ophthalmopathy.

This clonotype came up many times. The rearrangement uses TRBV29-1 and TRBJ2-3; D call uncertain. Germline values: CDR1 SQVTM, CDR2 ANQGSEA. The CDR3 is 13 residues long. V lost 3 bases and J 0 bases, leaving 7 bases between the germline ends. Here the CDR3 reads CSVDKASTDTQYF. The CDR3 DNA reads TGCAGCGTTGATAAGGCTAGCACAGATACGCAGTATTTT.

This clonotype appeared many times. The gene calls are TRBV19 and TRBJ2-2; no definite D call. Germline V gene lookup returns CDR1 LNHDA and CDR2 SQIVND (reference sequence). Trimming stripped 1 base from V and 0 bases from J, with 12 bases between. The CDR3 sequence is 17 residues long. For the CDR3, the DNA is TGTGCCAGTAGTATAGGCCGTCGGGCAGCGAACACCGGGGAGCTGTTTTTT. This gives the protein CASSIGRRAANTGELFF.

The rearrangement joins TRBV19 to TRBJ2-5, with 10 bases identical to TRBD2. J was trimmed by 7 bases and V by 7 bases; bases with no gene match: 9. The germline V gene encodes CDR1 LNHDA and CDR2 SQIVND (reference sequence). The CDR3 runs to 14 residues. Written as DNA, the CDR3 is TGTGCCAGTAACCCTAGCGGGAGTTTGGGGACCCAGTACTTC. Amino acids: CASNPSGSLGTQYF.

V usage is TRBV7-9 and J usage is TRBJ2-1; TRBD2 aligns across 11 bases. The germline V gene has CDR1 SEHNR and CDR2 FQNEAQ (reference sequence). This CDR3 spans 14 amino acids. With V trimmed by 7 bases and J by 9 bases, 8 bases remained unmatched. CDR3 residues: CASNFSGRAAEQFF. CDR3 bases: TGTGCCAGCAACTTTAGCGGGAGGGCCGCTGAGCAGTTCTTC.

To note about this clonotype: A much larger clone differs from this one at a single base, so this may be a read error. The chain combines TRBV6-1 with TRBJ2-7, with D unclear. Germline CDR1 reads MNHNS; CDR2 reads SASEGT. This CDR3 region has 11 residues. Here the CDR3 DNA reads TGTGTCAGCACCTATAACTACGAGCAGTACTTC. Translation gives CVSTYNYEQYF.

V is TRBV7-2 and J is TRBJ1-1; 7 bases match TRBD1. The V gene's germline CDR1 is SGHTA and CDR2 FQGNSA. The ends lost 3 bases at V and 1 base at J; junction bases unmatched: 5. The CDR3 covers 15 residues. DNA for the CDR3: TGTGCCAGCAGCTTGAAGGGGGCGCGGAACACTGAAGCTTTCTTT. Translated, it gives CASSLKGARNTEAFF.